A selection of T cell receptor beta chains follows, all from one sample in a study of blood T cell repertoires in COVID-19. Method: immunoSEQ multiplex PCR; TCRdb's copy keeps in-frame clones and lacks some. The table has fewer than 180,000 clones, approximately 86% seen once. The material sequenced was peripheral blood. These receptors originate from a man in his 70s with acute or convalescent COVID-19. Both conserved end residues are part of each CDR3. D genes are given only for firm matches. Rows give clone size only sometimes, using once, few, many, or a class for an expanded clone.

cdr3_nt: TGTGCCAGCAGTGGGTGGACTAGCAAAGATACGCAGTATTTT; cdr3_aa: CASSGWTSKDTQYF; clone_size: .; d_call: TRBD2; j_call: TRBJ2-3; v_call: TRBV2
cdr3_nt: TGTGCCAGCAGCCGACTCGACAGGGTGAACACTGAAGCTTTCTTT; cdr3_aa: CASSRLDRVNTEAFF; clone_size: .; d_call: TRBD1; j_call: TRBJ1-1; v_call: TRBV14
cdr3_nt: TGTGCCAGTACCAATGGAGCGGGCCCCTCCCACGAGCAGTACTTC; cdr3_aa: CASTNGAGPSHEQYF; clone_size: .; d_call: .; j_call: TRBJ2-7; v_call: TRBV9
cdr3_nt: TGTGCCAGTAGTTCCTTGGGACAGGAGAATCAGCCCCAGCATTTT; cdr3_aa: CASSSLGQENQPQHF; clone_size: .; d_call: TRBD1; j_call: TRBJ1-5; v_call: TRBV19
cdr3_nt: TGTGCCAGCACCCAGGGTGTAGAGGGCTACACCTTC; cdr3_aa: CASTQGVEGYTF; clone_size: once; d_call: .; j_call: TRBJ1-2; v_call: TRBV28
cdr3_nt: TGCGCCAGCAGCTTGGGTAATAGCGGGGCAAACACCGGGGAGCTGTTTTTT; cdr3_aa: CASSLGNSGANTGELFF; clone_size: .; d_call: TRBD2; j_call: TRBJ2-2; v_call: TRBV5-1
cdr3_nt: TGTGCCAGCAGCCAAGGTCTCGGAGTGTATGGCTACACCTTC; cdr3_aa: CASSQGLGVYGYTF; clone_size: .; d_call: .; j_call: TRBJ1-2; v_call: TRBV3-1/TRBV3-2
cdr3_nt: TGTGCCAGCAGCTTAGGGACAGGAGCGTACACCTTC; cdr3_aa: CASSLGTGAYTF; clone_size: .; d_call: TRBD1; j_call: TRBJ1-2; v_call: TRBV7-2
cdr3_nt: TGTGCCAGCAGTGACTCGTACGGGAGCGAGCAGTACTTC; cdr3_aa: CASSDSYGSEQYF; clone_size: once; d_call: .; j_call: TRBJ2-7; v_call: TRBV6-4
cdr3_nt: TGTGCCAGCAGTGACCTAGTCCCCCAAGAGACCCAGTACTTC; cdr3_aa: CASSDLVPQETQYF; clone_size: .; d_call: .; j_call: TRBJ2-5; v_call: TRBV7-9
cdr3_nt: TGTGCCACCAGTGAGGGAGGGGTGAACAATCAGCCCCAGCATTTT; cdr3_aa: CATSEGGVNNQPQHF; clone_size: .; d_call: .; j_call: TRBJ1-5; v_call: TRBV24-1
cdr3_nt: TGTGCCAGCAGCCAAGATCCGGGGGGAGTACCTGGGGCCAACGTCCTGACTTTC; cdr3_aa: CASSQDPGGVPGANVLTF; clone_size: .; d_call: TRBD2; j_call: TRBJ2-6; v_call: TRBV4-2
cdr3_nt: TGTGCCAGCAGTACAGGGGCCGTCTTTAACTATGGCTACACCTTC; cdr3_aa: CASSTGAVFNYGYTF; clone_size: .; d_call: TRBD1; j_call: TRBJ1-2; v_call: TRBV7-2
cdr3_nt: TGTGCCAGCAGTTACTCGACAGGGGGTGGCTACACCTTC; cdr3_aa: CASSYSTGGGYTF; clone_size: once; d_call: TRBD1; j_call: TRBJ1-2; v_call: TRBV6-2/TRBV6-3
cdr3_nt: TGTGCCAGCAGTTTATTCGCAGGGGGCGGGCAGCCCCAGCATTTT; cdr3_aa: CASSLFAGGGQPQHF; clone_size: once; d_call: TRBD1; j_call: TRBJ1-5; v_call: TRBV27
cdr3_nt: TGTGCCAGCAGTTTAGCGGGATGGGGGAATGAGCAGTTCTTC; cdr3_aa: CASSLAGWGNEQFF; clone_size: .; d_call: .; j_call: TRBJ2-1; v_call: TRBV27
cdr3_nt: TGTGCCAGCAGCCACGGACAGGTGCTAACCTACGAGCAGTACTTC; cdr3_aa: CASSHGQVLTYEQYF; clone_size: .; d_call: TRBD1; j_call: TRBJ2-7; v_call: TRBV14
cdr3_nt: TGTGCCAGCAGTGATCCGGGTTTCTCTGGAAACACCATATATTTT; cdr3_aa: CASSDPGFSGNTIYF; clone_size: .; d_call: .; j_call: TRBJ1-3; v_call: TRBV6-2/TRBV6-3
cdr3_nt: TGTGCCAGTAGTCCCCAAACAGGGGGCGCTGAAAAACTGTTTTTT; cdr3_aa: CASSPQTGGAEKLFF; clone_size: .; d_call: TRBD1; j_call: TRBJ1-4; v_call: TRBV19
cdr3_nt: TGCGCCAGCAGCCAAGAGCCGGTCGGACAGGGTGAGCTGTTTTTT; cdr3_aa: CASSQEPVGQGELFF; clone_size: .; d_call: TRBD1; j_call: TRBJ2-2; v_call: TRBV4-1
cdr3_nt: TGTGCCAGCAGCCCTCGGACTAGCGCTAATACGCAGTATTTT; cdr3_aa: CASSPRTSANTQYF; clone_size: .; d_call: TRBD2; j_call: TRBJ2-3; v_call: TRBV9
cdr3_nt: TGTGCCAGCAGTGAATGGGACAGAACAAATCAGCCCCAGCATTTT; cdr3_aa: CASSEWDRTNQPQHF; clone_size: .; d_call: TRBD1; j_call: TRBJ1-5; v_call: TRBV6-1
cdr3_nt: TGTGCCAGCAGCTTCCGGACAGGGTCCGGCTACACCTTC; cdr3_aa: CASSFRTGSGYTF; clone_size: .; d_call: TRBD1; j_call: TRBJ1-2; v_call: TRBV2
cdr3_nt: TGTGCCAGCAGCCAAGGACAGGGGGCGGCGCAGGCGACCCAGTACTTC; cdr3_aa: CASSQGQGAAQATQYF; clone_size: .; d_call: TRBD1; j_call: TRBJ2-5; v_call: TRBV3-1/TRBV3-2
cdr3_nt: TGCGCCAGCAGCGAGGACAGGGGGCCGCCTAATTCACCCCTCCACTTT; cdr3_aa: CASSEDRGPPNSPLHF; clone_size: .; d_call: TRBD1; j_call: TRBJ1-6; v_call: TRBV5-1
cdr3_nt: TGCGCCAGCAGCTCCCGACAGAACACTGAAGCTTTCTTT; cdr3_aa: CASSSRQNTEAFF; clone_size: once; d_call: .; j_call: TRBJ1-1; v_call: TRBV4-1
cdr3_nt: TGTGCCAGCAGCTTAGCCCTGGACTTTTACAATGAGCAGTTCTTC; cdr3_aa: CASSLALDFYNEQFF; clone_size: .; d_call: .; j_call: TRBJ2-1; v_call: TRBV7-2
cdr3_nt: TGTGCCAGCAGCTCTTTTGCCAGGGGCGGCGAGCAGTACTTC; cdr3_aa: CASSSFARGGEQYF; clone_size: few; d_call: .; j_call: TRBJ2-7; v_call: TRBV5-5
cdr3_nt: TGTGCCAGCAGTTCCAGCTACGAGCAGTACTTC; cdr3_aa: CASSSSYEQYF; clone_size: .; d_call: .; j_call: TRBJ2-7; v_call: TRBV27
cdr3_nt: TGTGCCAGCAGCTTAGGGGGGGGGCAAGAGACCCAGTACTTC; cdr3_aa: CASSLGGGQETQYF; clone_size: .; d_call: TRBD2; j_call: TRBJ2-5; v_call: TRBV11-2
cdr3_nt: TGTGCCACCAGTGATCTAGACCGCTCTGGGGCCAACGTCCTGACTTTC; cdr3_aa: CATSDLDRSGANVLTF; clone_size: .; d_call: .; j_call: TRBJ2-6; v_call: TRBV24-1
cdr3_nt: TGTGCCAGCAGCCAGCGGGGCAGCGCTCAGCCCCAGCATTTT; cdr3_aa: CASSQRGSAQPQHF; clone_size: many; d_call: .; j_call: TRBJ1-5; v_call: TRBV7-8
cdr3_nt: TGCGCCAGCAGCCATTCCGGACTAGCGGGAGTTGAGACCCAGTACTTC; cdr3_aa: CASSHSGLAGVETQYF; clone_size: .; d_call: TRBD2; j_call: TRBJ2-5; v_call: TRBV4-3
cdr3_nt: TGTGCCATCAGTGGAACACAAGAGACCCAGTACTTC; cdr3_aa: CAISGTQETQYF; clone_size: .; d_call: .; j_call: TRBJ2-5; v_call: TRBV10-3
cdr3_nt: TGTGCCAGCTCACAACCGGGACAGCCTTATGGCTACACCTTC; cdr3_aa: CASSQPGQPYGYTF; clone_size: once; d_call: TRBD1; j_call: TRBJ1-2; v_call: TRBV18
cdr3_nt: TGTGCCTGCCAAAGGAGCGGGAGGGAAGAGACCCAGTACTTC; cdr3_aa: CACQRSGREETQYF; clone_size: .; d_call: TRBD2; j_call: TRBJ2-5; v_call: TRBV2
cdr3_nt: TGTGCCAGCAGCCAAGATCAGGGGGCTTATGAGCAGTTCTTC; cdr3_aa: CASSQDQGAYEQFF; clone_size: .; d_call: TRBD1; j_call: TRBJ2-1; v_call: TRBV3-1/TRBV3-2
cdr3_nt: TGCGCCAGCAACGGACTAGCGGATGAGACCCAGTACTTC; cdr3_aa: CASNGLADETQYF; clone_size: .; d_call: TRBD2; j_call: TRBJ2-5; v_call: TRBV5-1
cdr3_nt: TGTGCCAGCAGTTACCTGGGCGTTAACACTGAAGCTTTCTTT; cdr3_aa: CASSYLGVNTEAFF; clone_size: .; d_call: .; j_call: TRBJ1-1; v_call: TRBV6-2/TRBV6-3
cdr3_nt: TGCGCCAGCAGCCAAGGAATAGCGGGGTCCTACGAGCAGTACTTC; cdr3_aa: CASSQGIAGSYEQYF; clone_size: .; d_call: TRBD2; j_call: TRBJ2-7; v_call: TRBV4-3
cdr3_nt: TGTGCCAGTAGTAAGTCCGGGACAGGGCGAAATCAGCCCCAGCATTTT; cdr3_aa: CASSKSGTGRNQPQHF; clone_size: .; d_call: TRBD1; j_call: TRBJ1-5; v_call: TRBV19
cdr3_nt: TGCGCCAGCAGCTTCCCTGGCAGCTACAATGAGCAGTTCTTC; cdr3_aa: CASSFPGSYNEQFF; clone_size: .; d_call: .; j_call: TRBJ2-1; v_call: TRBV5-1
cdr3_nt: TGTGCCACCAGTGAGGTTAGCGGGAGGCCGTACAATGAGCAGTTCTTC; cdr3_aa: CATSEVSGRPYNEQFF; clone_size: .; d_call: TRBD2; j_call: TRBJ2-1; v_call: TRBV24-1
cdr3_nt: TGTGCCAGCAGCCCATCCCCGACAGGGGGCATTGCTTTCTTT; cdr3_aa: CASSPSPTGGIAFF; clone_size: .; d_call: TRBD1; j_call: TRBJ1-1; v_call: TRBV7-9
cdr3_nt: TGTGCCAGCAGCATAGGGGGGGCGCCCCCGAGAGTCCCCTGGACAGATACGCAGTATTTT; cdr3_aa: CASSIGGAPPRVPWTDTQYF; clone_size: .; d_call: .; j_call: TRBJ2-3; v_call: TRBV21-1
cdr3_nt: TGTGCCATCAGCCCAGGACCCGGACAGGGCTACAATGAGCAGTTCTTC; cdr3_aa: CAISPGPGQGYNEQFF; clone_size: .; d_call: TRBD1; j_call: TRBJ2-1; v_call: TRBV10-3
cdr3_nt: TGTGCCAGCAGCCAACCTACTAGCGGGAGGTCAAATGAGCAGTTCTTC; cdr3_aa: CASSQPTSGRSNEQFF; clone_size: .; d_call: TRBD2; j_call: TRBJ2-1; v_call: TRBV3-1/TRBV3-2
cdr3_nt: TGTGCCAGCAGTTCTGCTGGCAGGGTGGAGACCCAGTACTTC; cdr3_aa: CASSSAGRVETQYF; clone_size: .; d_call: .; j_call: TRBJ2-5; v_call: TRBV27
cdr3_nt: TGCGCCAGCAGCCAAGATGGGACAGGGGGTGGAAACACCATATATTTT; cdr3_aa: CASSQDGTGGGNTIYF; clone_size: .; d_call: TRBD1; j_call: TRBJ1-3; v_call: TRBV4-3
cdr3_nt: TGTGCCAGCAGCCTAGGGGACAGGGGGAGGTATGGCTACACCTTC; cdr3_aa: CASSLGDRGRYGYTF; clone_size: .; d_call: TRBD1; j_call: TRBJ1-2; v_call: TRBV5-4
cdr3_nt: TGCGCCAGCAGCTTGGGGACAGATTATGAAAAACTGTTTTTT; cdr3_aa: CASSLGTDYEKLFF; clone_size: .; d_call: .; j_call: TRBJ1-4; v_call: TRBV5-1
cdr3_nt: TGTGCCAGCAGCCGAGGGGGGGCCTTGACTGAAGCTTTCTTT; cdr3_aa: CASSRGGALTEAFF; clone_size: .; d_call: .; j_call: TRBJ1-1; v_call: TRBV6-5